The source of this T cell receptor beta chain is a study of cytomegalovirus exposure and HLA in healthy donors. Germline V gives CDR1 SGHVS, CDR2 FNYEAQ. The CDR3 is made up of 18 amino acids. The trim removed 5 bases at V and 0 bases at J, leaving 9 bases unmatched. Use of 60 Vbeta and 13 Jbeta primers characterized the PCR. Libraries were prepared by immunoSEQ multiplex PCR; TCRdb keeps only in-frame clonotypes and omits some of them. The data show some 200,000 clones, with 75% to 85% seen just once and less than 2.5% held by the top ten. The sequence was collected from a woman in her 50s in good health and CMV-seronegative. Sequenced input: PBMCs. This sequence joins TRBV7-6 and TRBJ2-6; 8 bases match TRBD1. The CDR3 DNA reads TGTGCCAGCAGCACTTGGACAGGGACATCCTCTGGGGCCAACGTCCTGACTTTC. Encoded protein: CASSTWTGTSSGANVLTF.